The rows below give T cell receptor beta chains drawn from one sample of a study of lymphopenia after photon versus proton radiotherapy. Sequenced by immunoSEQ multiplex PCR; TCRdb stores in-frame clones only, minus some. The table lists some 41,000 clones, around 83% of them singletons. Source: peripheral blood, taken from a patient treated with proton-based radiotherapy. The receptor set was obtained from a woman aged 65 to 85 with pancreatic cancer. Some clones in this sample may be carry-over from other donors' samples. The CDR3 runs from the conserved cysteine through the conserved F or W. A D gene is named only where the DNA matches it firmly. Only some rows state a clone size, as once, few, many or a class for expanded clones.

TRBJ2-3 TRBD2 NA TRBV28 CASSILAGGIDTQYF TGTGCCAGCAGTATCTTAGCGGGAGGGATAGATACGCAGTATTTT
TRBJ1-2 NA NA TRBV6-4 CASSDSIRGTYGYTF TGTGCCAGCAGTGACTCGATAAGGGGGACCTATGGCTACACCTTC
TRBJ2-5 NA NA TRBV7-2 CASSLEGTYQETQYF TGTGCCAGCAGCTTAGAGGGGACATACCAAGAGACCCAGTACTTC
TRBJ1-2 NA medium-sized TRBV5-1 CASSPGNYGYTF TGCGCCAGCAGCCCGGGTAACTATGGCTACACCTTC
TRBJ2-6 NA NA TRBV30 CAWRGSGANVLTF TGTGCCTGGAGAGGGTCTGGGGCCAACGTCCTGACTTTC
TRBJ1-5 TRBD1 NA TRBV10-2 CASTLGTGYGIQPQHF TGCGCCAGCACATTAGGGACAGGCTACGGGATTCAGCCCCAGCATTTT
TRBJ2-7 TRBD2 NA TRBV19 CASSIVAAGGQGYEQYF TGTGCCAGTAGTATAGTGGCAGCGGGAGGCCAAGGGTACGAGCAGTACTTC
TRBJ2-1 TRBD2 NA TRBV2 CASGGGLAGGSIYNEQFF TGTGCCAGTGGGGGGGGACTAGCGGGAGGATCCATCTACAATGAGCAGTTCTTC
TRBJ1-5 TRBD1 NA TRBV7-8 CASSQTGSSNQPQHF TGTGCCAGCAGTCAGACAGGGTCGAGCAATCAGCCCCAGCATTTT
TRBJ2-7 NA NA TRBV10-1 CASSEGDAYEQYF TGCGCCAGCAGTGAAGGGGATGCCTACGAGCAGTACTTC